A selection of T cell receptor beta chains follows, all from one sample in a study of blood T cell repertoires in COVID-19. Assay used: immunoSEQ multiplex PCR; TCRdb lists only in-frame clones, some missing. This table holds roughly 99,000 clones, roughly 78% found once. Source material: peripheral blood. The receptor set was obtained from a woman over 75 with active or convalescent COVID-19. Each CDR3 is given without its conserved first and last residue.

>TRBV12-3/TRBV12-4|TRBJ2-2
ASSQTATGELF
>TRBV5-1|TRBJ2-3
ASSLAGTSGADTQY
>TRBV6-5|TRBJ2-1
ASSRRAAYNEQF
>TRBV7-9|TRBJ2-3
ASSWSTTDTQY
>TRBV5-6|TRBJ2-1
ASSFPGESNEQF
>TRBV18|TRBJ2-3
ASSPSTGPTDTQY
>TRBV7-8|TRBJ1-1
ASSHSEENRDRTEAF
>TRBV4-3|TRBJ2-2
ASSQDLNTGELF
>TRBV18|TRBJ2-7
ASSQFSGGAHEQY
>TRBV25-1|TRBJ2-7
ASISGSSYEQY
>TRBV19|TRBJ1-4
ASSSWTGTAKKLF
>TRBV30|TRBJ2-7
AWSQGGPYEQY
>TRBV14|TRBJ2-3
ASSPQGAKTDTQY
>TRBV7-2|TRBJ1-5
ASSLGVGREQPQH
>TRBV2|TRBJ2-5
ASSEQRTPQETQY
>TRBV15|TRBJ1-1
ATSREIIGTGAPEAF
>TRBV19|TRBJ2-1
ASKVGTGGNEQF
>TRBV5-1|TRBJ2-7
ASSLARLGGEQY
>TRBV6-5|TRBJ1-5
ASSRSDSYNQPQH
>TRBV4-2|TRBJ2-4
ASSPRTSGFLEWEAKNIQY
>TRBV5-4|TRBJ2-2
ASSLGRDRGTGELF
>TRBV19|TRBJ1-5
ASSIRTGDGQPQH
>TRBV30|TRBJ1-5
AWSSGQGAVGNQPQH
>TRBV6-5|TRBJ2-7
ASSTGTAQY
>TRBV6-5|TRBJ2-7
ASTRDSSSYEQY
>TRBV5-1|TRBJ2-2
ASSLRGQNTGELF
>TRBV7-9|TRBJ2-7
ASSSGQSLKQY
>TRBV2|TRBJ1-1
ASRDKTGYTEAF
>TRBV11-2|TRBJ2-5
ASSDVREPRGETQY